This T cell receptor beta chain was obtained from a study of blood T cell repertoires in COVID-19. About the study: Some COVID-19 samples were acute and others convalescent; all came from the United States, Italy and Spain.

Authors' processing steps: Amplifying reference gene primers gave estimates of nucleated cell counts. Clones were sequenced by immunoSEQ multiplex PCR, and TCRdb holds only the in-frame ones, with some missing. Clone size and the V and J calls come from that table; the DNA yielded D and trimming. The table lists 300,000 to 450,000 clones, 87% of them singletons, with 1% in the top ten. Germline CDR1 MGHDK, CDR2 SYGVNS. Trimming at V came to 5 bases and at J to 2 bases, leaving 7 bases not matched to a gene. This CDR3 has 16 amino acids. Resolution of symptoms, clearance, or two negative PCRs was present in recovered Cohort 3 donors.

This chain uses TRBV25-1 with TRBJ2-3; TRBD2 aligns across 10 bases. Sequenced input: PBMCs or T cells enriched from blood (not recorded which). The source is a woman aged 25-40 years who had recovered from COVID-19. The CDR3 sequence is CASSTPSGGFTDTQYF. DNA of the CDR3: TGTGCCAGCAGTACGCCTAGCGGGGGTTTCACAGATACGCAGTATTTT.